The clone carrying this TCR beta chain has a count of ten or more. Its antigen is unknown. These data come from a study of regulatory T cells in long-lasting Graves disease. Findings of the study overall: TRBV28, TRBJ1-2 and TRBJ2-5 were segments that persistent disease favored.

Time point reported: persistent/refractory GD, antithyroid drugs over 5 years with positive TRAb. PBMC RNA served as the TCR library source. This CDR3 spans 14 amino acids. Losses at the gene ends were 3 bases for V and 8 bases for J; bases not matched to a gene: 6. CDR1 and CDR2 (germline): MNHNS, SASEGT. Investigators prepared the TCR beta libraries by applying iRepertoire HTBI primers and Arm-PCR of CDR3 regions. TCRdb analysed the multiplex PCR reads with MiXCR anew, one entry per CDR3 protein. Found here are some 340,000 distinct CDR3 sequences, roughly 25% of them singletons; the top ten hold around 30%.

The material sequenced was peripheral blood mononuclear cells (PBMCs), taken when the disease was refractory, from a patient treated with antithyroid drugs. The receptor was derived from a woman aged 40 to 55 with Graves disease. V gene TRBV6-1 combines with J gene TRBJ1-2, with 10 bases identical to TRBD1. CDR3: CASSETGGRRGYTF. The CDR3 DNA reads TGTGCCAGCAGTGAGACAGGGGGCCGGCGGGGCTACACCTTC.